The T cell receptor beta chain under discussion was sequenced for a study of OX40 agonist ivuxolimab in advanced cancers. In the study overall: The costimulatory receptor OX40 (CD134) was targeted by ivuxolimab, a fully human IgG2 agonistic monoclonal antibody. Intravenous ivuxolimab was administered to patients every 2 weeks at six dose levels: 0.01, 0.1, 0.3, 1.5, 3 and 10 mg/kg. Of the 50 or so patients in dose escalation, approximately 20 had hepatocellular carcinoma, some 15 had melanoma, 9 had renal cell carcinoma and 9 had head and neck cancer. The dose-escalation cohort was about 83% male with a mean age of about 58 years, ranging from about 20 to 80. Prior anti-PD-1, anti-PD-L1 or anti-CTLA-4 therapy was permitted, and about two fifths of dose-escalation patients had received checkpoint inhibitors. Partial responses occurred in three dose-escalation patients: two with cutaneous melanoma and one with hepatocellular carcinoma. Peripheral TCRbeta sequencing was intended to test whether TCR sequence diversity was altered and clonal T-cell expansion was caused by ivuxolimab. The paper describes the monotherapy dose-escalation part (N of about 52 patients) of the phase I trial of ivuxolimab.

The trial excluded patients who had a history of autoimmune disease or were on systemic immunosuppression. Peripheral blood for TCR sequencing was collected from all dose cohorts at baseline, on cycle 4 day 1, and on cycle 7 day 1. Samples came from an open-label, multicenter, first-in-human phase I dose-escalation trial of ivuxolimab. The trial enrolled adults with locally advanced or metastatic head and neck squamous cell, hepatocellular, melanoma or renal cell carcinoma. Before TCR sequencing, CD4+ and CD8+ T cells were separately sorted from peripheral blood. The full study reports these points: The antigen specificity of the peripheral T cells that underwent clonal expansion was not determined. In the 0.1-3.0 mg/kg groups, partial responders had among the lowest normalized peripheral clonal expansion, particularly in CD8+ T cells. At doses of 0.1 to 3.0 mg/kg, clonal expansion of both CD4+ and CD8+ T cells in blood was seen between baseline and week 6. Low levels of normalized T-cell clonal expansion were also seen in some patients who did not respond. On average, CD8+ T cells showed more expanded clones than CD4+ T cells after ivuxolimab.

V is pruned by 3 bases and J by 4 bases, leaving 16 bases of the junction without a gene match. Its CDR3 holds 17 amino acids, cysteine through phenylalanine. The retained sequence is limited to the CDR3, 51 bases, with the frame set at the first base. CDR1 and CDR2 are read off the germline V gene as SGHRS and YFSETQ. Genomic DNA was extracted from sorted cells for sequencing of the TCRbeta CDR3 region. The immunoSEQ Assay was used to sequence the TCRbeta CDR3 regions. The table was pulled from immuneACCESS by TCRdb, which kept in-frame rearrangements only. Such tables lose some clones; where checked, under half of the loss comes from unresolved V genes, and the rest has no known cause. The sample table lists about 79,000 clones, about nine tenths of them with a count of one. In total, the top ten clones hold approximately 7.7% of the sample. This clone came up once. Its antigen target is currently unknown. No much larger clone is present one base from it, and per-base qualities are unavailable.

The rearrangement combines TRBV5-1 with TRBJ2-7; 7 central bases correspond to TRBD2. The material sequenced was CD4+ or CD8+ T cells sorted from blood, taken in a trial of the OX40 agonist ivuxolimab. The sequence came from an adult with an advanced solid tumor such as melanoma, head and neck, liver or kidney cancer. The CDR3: CASSSGGTAGVSYEQYF. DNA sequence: TGCGCCAGCAGCTCCGGGGGTACGGCGGGAGTCTCATACGAGCAGTACTTC.